This TCR beta chain was captured by sequencing in a study of T cells after yellow fever vaccination. The CDR3 runs to 16 residues. V lost 6 bases to trimming and J lost 2 bases, with 18 bases between them. In germline, CDR1 is MNHGY, CDR2 SVAAGI. The authors made TCR cDNA by 5'RACE template switching, adding a universal primer site and UMIs. TCRdb re-derived calls from the 5' RACE reads in MiXCR, one entry per CDR3 protein. The sample holds 550,000 or so distinct CDR3 sequences, roughly a fifth seen once. The clonotype comes from a man in his thirties or forties who received the YFV17D yellow fever vaccine. The sample was PBMCs, taken 15 days after the yellow fever booster vaccination. J is TRBJ2-3 and V is TRBV6-9; D assignment may be TRBD1 or TRBD2 (6 bases each). The chain's CDR3 is CASRMGGAEDTDTQYF. The CDR3 DNA reads as TGTGCCAGCAGGATGGGGGGCGCGGAAGACACAGATACGCAGTATTTT.